This T cell receptor beta chain came from a study of blood T cell repertoires in COVID-19. Whole-study context: COVID-19 samples collected from the United States, Italy and Spain covered acute and convalescent phases. Sample material is recorded as cDNA or gDNA derived from T cells, B-cell-depleted T cells, or PBMCs.

This CDR3 spans 13 amino acids. Trimming took 7 bases from V and 0 from J, leaving 7 bases between them. The germline V gene has CDR1 KGHDR and CDR2 SFDVKD. Per the authors' pipeline: It was from reference gene primer amplification that nucleated cell counts were estimated. Assay used: immunoSEQ multiplex PCR; TCRdb lists only in-frame clones, some missing. That table furnishes V, J and clone size, whereas the DNA furnished D and trimming. This sample has about 130,000 clones, with around 83% found just once. This receptor was obtained from a man in his fifties or sixties with acute or convalescent COVID-19. Material: peripheral blood. The genes are TRBV24-1 and TRBJ2-3; tentative D call: TRBD2 (6 bases). CDR3 DNA sequence: TGTGCCACCAGCGGGGGAAGCACAGATACGCAGTATTTT. It specifies CATSGGSTDTQYF.